This T cell receptor beta chain was identified during a study of monozygotic twins with inflammatory bowel disease. Study findings and constraints: The sharing of clonotypes with others was lower in IBD patients than in healthy twins, especially with disease activity. Findings did not support one strong IBD-associated signal or clonotype.

The CDR3 contains 13 residues. In germline, CDR1 is GTSNPN, CDR2 SVGIG (reference sequence). Each CDR3 protein gets one entry in TCRdb, which reprocessed the 5' RACE reads and gives no DNA. The sample includes hundreds of thousands of distinct CDR3 sequences. Donors gave 2.5 ml of blood apiece. From whole blood, total RNA was isolated without any sorting of T cells. A note on this clonotype: Its antigen is unknown.

The material sequenced was blood. The chain carries TRBV30 and TRBJ1-5; checking the TCRdb D call of TRBD1 is not possible without DNA. The source is a human donor with ulcerative colitis or Crohn's disease, or a healthy co-twin of an affected twin (not recorded which). CDR3 protein: CAWTPRGGQPQHF.